The 30 T cell receptor beta chains below come from one sample, sequenced in a study of shared clonotypes between healthy human individuals. The assay was immunoSEQ multiplex PCR, and TCRdb's table has in-frame clones only and misses some. Here the sample spans about 2.1 million clones, 80% to 95% being singletons. The naive CD8 subset, CD45RO-negative cells positively selected for CCR7, excluded terminally differentiated effector memory CD45RA+ cells. The sample consisted of naive CD8+ T cells from PBMCs. These receptors were taken from a man aged 18 to 29 in good health. Some clones in this sample may be carry-over from other donors' samples.

The V gene is TRBV5-4, the J gene TRBJ1-1; D remains unclear. There are 14 residues in the CDR3. Trimming cost V 5 bases and J 1 base, with 12 bases left between them. Germline V gives CDR1 SGHNT, CDR2 YYREEE (reference sequence). The DNA for the CDR3 is TGTGCCAGCAGGACCCAGTGGGGGAACACTGAAGCTTTCTTT. It is translated as CASRTQWGNTEAFF.

CDR3 in DNA: TGTGCCAGCAGCGTCCTGGGGGGGCGGGACGAGCAGTACTTC. Translation: CASSVLGGRDEQYF. The chain recombines TRBV9 with TRBJ2-7; weak D call: TRBD2 (7 bases). The CDR3 loop spans 14 amino acids. Germline lookup yields CDR1 SGDLS and CDR2 YYNGEE. Trimming shortened V by 2 bases and J by 5 bases, and 14 bases separated the two germline ends. The whole variable domain, filled in from reference TRBV9 and TRBJ2-7, reads DSGVTQTPKHLITATGQRVTLRCSPRSGDLSVYWYQQSLDQGLQFLIQYYNGEERAKGNILERFSAQQFPDLHSELNLSSLELGDSALYFCASSVLGGRDEQYFGPGTRLTVT.

The V and J genes are TRBV7-7 and TRBJ2-1, with D perhaps being TRBD1 or TRBD2 (5 bases each). The germline gives CDR1 SSHAT, CDR2 FNYEAQ (reference sequence). The CDR3 sequence is 13 residues long. The V and J ends lost 4 bases and 6 bases respectively, with 10 bases between them. The CDR3 coding sequence is TGTGCCAGCAGCTACGGGACCGGCAATGAGCAGTTCTTC. It yields the protein CASSYGTGNEQFF.

The chain employs TRBV6-1 and TRBJ2-5, with 8 bases aligning to TRBD1. The germline V gene encodes CDR1 MNHNS and CDR2 SASEGT. J lost 5 bases, V lost 10 bases, and 15 bases had no gene match. The CDR3 totals 15 residues. CDR3 bases: TGTGCCACCACTGAGATCGACAGGGGTTTCGAGACCCAGTACTTC. As protein: CATTEIDRGFETQYF.

This chain uses TRBV27 with TRBJ1-5; unclear D gene. V lost 2 bases to trimming and J lost 1 base, with 6 bases between them. This CDR3 contains 14 residues. Germline loops: CDR1 MNHEY, CDR2 SMNVEV (reference sequence). The CDR3 DNA reads TGTGCCAGCAGTTTACGAAAGAGCAATCAGCCCCAGCATTTT. It specifies CASSLRKSNQPQHF.

The rearrangement uses TRBV6-4 and TRBJ2-1; D is unresolved. The CDR3 loop spans 10 amino acids. V gave up 3 bases and J gave up 7 bases, with 1 base separating them. The germline V gene has CDR1 MRHNA and CDR2 SNTAGT. CDR3 in amino acids: CASSENEQFF. CDR3 sequence (DNA): TGTGCCAGCAGTGAAAATGAGCAGTTCTTC.

This clone was seen only once. This chain uses TRBV7-6 with TRBJ1-1, with D possibly TRBD1 on 5 matching bases. V was shortened by 2 bases and J by 8 bases, with 24 bases between the two germline ends. The CDR3 contains 17 residues. Germline assignment: CDR1 SGHVS and CDR2 FNYEAQ. As DNA, the CDR3 is TGTGCCAGCAGCTTAACAAAAAACCGGGACCCCCAAGGGGAAGCTTTCTTT. This codes for CASSLTKNRDPQGEAFF.

This clone occurred once. This sample includes further DNA sequences coding for the same CDR3. This rearrangement joins TRBV11-2 to TRBJ2-7, with 10 bases aligning to TRBD2. CDR3 length: 15 amino acids. With 1 base clipped from V and 3 bases from J, the junction kept 3 bases outside the gene matches. Per germline, CDR1 SGHAT and CDR2 FQNNGV. The CDR3 protein is CASSLGTSGIYEQYF. For the CDR3, the DNA is TGTGCCAGCAGCTTAGGGACTAGCGGTATCTACGAGCAGTACTTC.

V is TRBV6-1 and J is TRBJ2-7; no reliable D call. CDR3 length: 11 residues. Deletions cut 8 bases from V and 6 bases from J, with 11 bases between. Germline CDR1 and CDR2: MNHNS and SASEGT. The CDR3 spells CASPLGLEQYF. CDR3 coding DNA: TGTGCCAGCCCTTTGGGTCTCGAGCAGTACTTC.

This sequence joins TRBV28 and TRBJ1-1; D is uncertain. V was shortened by 5 bases and J by 6 bases, with 16 bases between the two germline ends. The germline CDR1 and CDR2 sequences are MDHEN and SYDVKM. The CDR3 is 14 residues long. CDR3 in DNA: TGTGCCAGCAGTGGAGACCCACTGCGGGCTGAAGCTTTCTTT. Translated, it gives CASSGDPLRAEAFF.

The chain links TRBV6-5 to TRBJ2-7; 7 nucleotides agree with TRBD2. CDR1 MNHEY and CDR2 SVGAGI come from the germline V gene. J lost 2 bases, V lost 5 bases, and 9 bases had no gene match. The CDR3 loop spans 15 amino acids. CDR3 protein: CASSPRGGFAYEQYF. DNA for the CDR3: TGTGCCAGCAGTCCACGCGGGGGATTCGCCTACGAGCAGTACTTC.

This chain connects TRBV13 to TRBJ2-1; no firm D call. The CDR3 extends over 13 amino acids. Germline lookup yields CDR1 PRHDT and CDR2 FYEKMQ (reference sequence). With 8 bases removed from V and 5 bases from J, the gap between germline ends came to 13 bases. The DNA for the CDR3 is TGTGCCAGCTCGCTGGGTGTGAACAATGAGCAGTTCTTC. The encoded protein is CASSLGVNNEQFF. Filled out from reference TRBV13 and TRBJ2-1, the complete variable domain reads AAGVIQSPRHLIKEKRETATLKCYPIPRHDTVYWYQQGPGQDPQFLISFYEKMQSDKGSIPDRFSAQQFSDYHSELNMSSLELGDSALYFCASSLGVNNEQFFGPGTRLTVL.

This sequence joins TRBV27 and TRBJ1-2, with unresolved D. The CDR3 spans 15 residues. Trimming cost V 2 bases and J 5 bases, with 15 bases left between them. Germline V gene lookup returns CDR1 MNHEY and CDR2 SMNVEV (reference sequence). The DNA for the CDR3 is TGTGCCAGCAGTTTAATCGGACTCAGCGGGTATGGCTACACCTTC. This codes for CASSLIGLSGYGYTF.

The CDR3: CASSSYRARDYRDTQYF. The CDR3 DNA is TGTGCCAGCAGTTCCTACCGGGCCCGGGACTACCGAGATACGCAGTATTTT. The chain uses TRBV28 and TRBJ2-3, with 7 bases that match TRBD2. The CDR3 is 17 amino acids. V shed 4 bases and J 5 bases; nucleotides not matched to a gene: 15. Germline-derived CDR1 and CDR2 are MDHEN and SYDVKM.

This clone has a single count. The rearrangement links TRBV7-6 to TRBJ2-5; the D gene is possibly TRBD1 (5 bases). With 0 bases removed from V and 2 bases from J, the gap between germline ends came to 10 bases. The CDR3 is made up of 15 amino acids. CDR1 is SGHVS, CDR2 FNYEAQ, per germline. The CDR3 DNA is TGTGCCAGCAGCTTAGCCAGGGCGAGGCAAGAGACCCAGTACTTC. Residues: CASSLARARQETQYF.

V and J are TRBV9 and TRBJ2-7; perhaps TRBD2 as D (7 bases). The germline CDR1 and CDR2 sequences are SGDLS and YYNGEE. Trimming left V 0 bases short and J 1 base short, with 11 bases between. The length of the CDR3 is 15 residues. The CDR3 protein is CASSVGGGWSYEQYF. The CDR3 region has the DNA TGTGCCAGCAGCGTAGGCGGGGGCTGGTCCTACGAGCAGTACTTC.

V and J are TRBV7-2 and TRBJ2-5; 7 bases align to TRBD2. From germline, CDR1 is SGHTA and CDR2 FQGNSA. This CDR3 spans 15 amino acids. The ends lost 4 bases at V and 4 bases at J; junction bases unmatched: 9. The CDR3 region has the DNA TGTGCCAGCAGCTACGAGGCGGGAGCTTTAGAGACCCAGTACTTC. Amino acid sequence: CASSYEAGALETQYF.

The chain couples TRBV29-1 to TRBJ2-1; TRBD1 agrees at 10 bases. The CDR3 is 13 residues long. V dropped 7 bases and J dropped 4; count of bases not matched to a gene: 4. Germline assignment: CDR1 SQVTM and CDR2 ANQGSEA. DNA for the CDR3: TGCAGCGCTATGGGACAGGGGTACAATGAGCAGTTCTTC. Translation: CSAMGQGYNEQFF.

The chain uses TRBV5-6 and TRBJ1-2; TRBD1 might be the D (6 bases). Germline CDR1 is SGHDT and CDR2 is YYEEEE. This CDR3 region has 13 residues. With 4 bases removed from V and 6 bases from J, the gap between germline ends came to 13 bases. The chain's CDR3 is CASSPGQPHGYTF. CDR3 nucleotides: TGTGCCAGCAGCCCAGGACAGCCCCATGGCTACACCTTC.

This sequence joins TRBV7-8 and TRBJ1-1; possibly TRBD1 for D (5 bases). Per germline, CDR1 SGHVS and CDR2 FQNEAQ. V lost 5 bases to trimming and J lost 2 bases, with 15 bases between them. The CDR3 runs 15 residues. The CDR3 region is CASSATTEGNTEAFF. The CDR3 bases are TGTGCCAGCAGCGCAACGACAGAGGGCAACACTGAAGCTTTCTTT.

V gene TRBV6-1 combines with J gene TRBJ2-5; the D is unclear. CDR3 size: 16 residues. Trimming shortened V by 3 bases and J by 1 base, and 15 bases separated the two germline ends. Germline CDR1 MNHNS, CDR2 SASEGT. The CDR3 sequence: CASSDYTTQPQETQYF. The DNA for the CDR3 is TGTGCCAGCAGTGACTATACAACCCAACCCCAAGAGACCCAGTACTTC.

This chain joins TRBV6-6 and TRBJ2-7; the match to TRBD2 covers 12 bases. The CDR3 is made up of 15 amino acids. The V segment lost 4 bases and the J segment 6 bases; nucleotides outside the gene matches: 7. Germline lookup yields CDR1 MNHNY and CDR2 SVGAGI (reference sequence). CDR3 residues: CASSSLAGGPAEQYF. In DNA form, the CDR3 reads TGTGCCAGCAGTTCCCTAGCGGGAGGGCCGGCCGAGCAGTACTTC.

The V gene is TRBV14, the J gene TRBJ2-7; maybe TRBD2 (5 bases). Trimming pared 8 bases from V and 4 bases from J, leaving 18 bases between. There are 14 residues in the CDR3. The germline CDR1 and CDR2 sequences are SGHDN and FVKESK. CDR3 nucleotide sequence: TGTGCCAGCTGTCGGTCGGGATCGGGATACGAGCAGTACTTC. It yields the protein CASCRSGSGYEQYF.

The chain couples TRBV9 to TRBJ2-5; D is undetermined. The V gene lost 0 bases and the J gene lost 2 bases, with 8 bases spanning the gap. The CDR3 spans 14 residues. Germline loops: CDR1 SGDLS, CDR2 YYNGEE. The CDR3 loop reads CASSVGVPQETQYF. In DNA form, the CDR3 reads TGTGCCAGCAGCGTAGGAGTACCTCAAGAGACCCAGTACTTC.

This chain connects TRBV25-1 to TRBJ1-5; 7 bases align to TRBD1. The trim removed 2 bases at V and 5 bases at J, leaving 3 bases unmatched. The CDR3 runs 14 residues. The germline V gene encodes CDR1 MGHDK and CDR2 SYGVNS. The CDR3 DNA sequence: TGTGCCAGCAGTGAAAGACAGGGAGATCAGCCCCAGCATTTT. Protein: CASSERQGDQPQHF.

This clone appeared a few times. The chain carries TRBV11-2 and TRBJ1-2; D remains ambiguous. Germline lookup yields CDR1 SGHAT and CDR2 FQNNGV. V gave up 4 bases and J gave up 5 bases, with 20 bases separating them. CDR3 length: 16 residues. The CDR3 nucleotides read TGTGCCAGCAGCTCGCGGCCCCCTTCCGGGAGGTATGGCTACACCTTC. Translation gives CASSSRPPSGRYGYTF.

This clone was detected only a few times. The chain uses TRBV30 and TRBJ1-1; no definite D call. CDR1 is GTSNPN and CDR2 is SVGIG in the germline V gene (reference sequence). This CDR3 has 16 residues. V lost 4 bases and J lost 6, with 24 bases in between. DNA of the CDR3: TGTGCCTGGACCTTACCCAGACGGACTAGGTGGGCTGAAGCTTTCTTT. This translates into CAWTLPRRTRWAEAFF.

The genes are TRBV2 and TRBJ2-1, with D possibly being TRBD1 (6 bases). Germline V gene sequence: CDR1 SNHLY, CDR2 FYNNEI. Trimming shortened V by 3 bases and J by 12 bases, and 24 bases separated the two germline ends. CDR3 length equals 16 residues. The CDR3 nucleotides read TGTGCCAGCAGTGACTTCACAGGGTCCATCCAGATTGGGCAGTTCTTC. This codes for CASSDFTGSIQIGQFF.

J is TRBJ2-1 and V is TRBV15; 9 nucleotides match TRBD2. Germline CDR1 is LNHNV and CDR2 is YYDKDF (reference sequence). V shed 4 bases and J 9 bases; nucleotides not matched to a gene: 4. This CDR3 comprises 13 residues. CDR3 DNA: TGTGCCACCAGCATGCGGGAGGGCAGTGAGCAGTTCTTC. Translated, it gives CATSMREGSEQFF.

V is TRBV11-2 and J is TRBJ2-7, with D possibly being TRBD2 (5 bases). The germline V gene encodes CDR1 SGHAT and CDR2 FQNNGV. The CDR3 covers 15 residues. V was shortened by 4 bases and J by 3 bases, with 16 bases between the two germline ends. The chain's CDR3 is CASSSAPGSFYEQYF. The CDR3 DNA reads as TGTGCCAGCAGCTCAGCTCCGGGATCATTCTACGAGCAGTACTTC.